This section outlines one TCR beta chain sequence together with its context. The target of this receptor is not known. No quality values exist for individual bases; no much larger clone is one base distant. The data belong to a study of shared T cell receptors in the human thymus (dated by TCRdb to 2020 to 2022). Describing the broader study: The study investigated the way shared, self-reactive T-cell receptor alpha chains are produced in the human thymus.

The junction shows trimming of 5 bases on V and 2 bases on J, and the gene matches do not reach 9 bases of it. CDR1 and CDR2 are read off the germline V gene (reference sequence) as MNHEY and SMNVEV. Including cysteine and phenylalanine, the CDR3 has 16 amino acids. The DNA shown is the 48-base CDR3, in frame from base 1. To prepare the library, the immunoSEQ multiplex PCR assay was applied. Drawn from immuneACCESS, this table holds only the in-frame rearrangements with V and J called that TCRdb kept. Clones are partly lost; checked studies trace under half to an unresolved V gene and leave the rest unexplained. The sample table lists about 380,000 clones, 95% of them with a count of one. Roughly 0.02% of the sample is taken by the ten largest.

Sequencing used thymocytes. This TCR came from a human donor. The V and J segments used are TRBV27 and TRBJ2-7; 10 middle bases align to TRBD2. The nucleotides read TGTGCCAGCAGTCCGCCCCTACTAGCGGGAACCTACGAGCAGTACTTC. The translation is CASSPPLLAGTYEQYF.